This TCR beta chain was documented in a study of regulatory T cells in long-lasting Graves disease (dated by TCRdb to the early 2020s). About the study as a whole: Persistent Graves' disease was defined as antithyroid drug treatment for over 5 years with persistently positive TSH receptor autoantibodies. Patients with persistent Graves' disease were compared with patients with newly diagnosed Graves' disease using TCR sequencing and RNA sequencing of peripheral blood. The study was registered as a clinical trial and conducted in China. A total of around 35 samples underwent TCR sequencing: approximately 13 from persistent and roughly 20 from newly diagnosed Graves' disease patients. Antithyroid drugs had been taken for ten to twelve years on average by persistent Graves' disease patients in the clinical cohort.

Details on this clonotype: Its binding antigen is unknown. Base-call qualities are not available, and no considerably larger clone is one nucleotide away.

Per the publication, the time point label means: persistent/refractory GD, antithyroid drugs over 5 years with positive TRAb. For both TCR sequencing and RNA sequencing, RNA was extracted from PBMCs using TRIzol. The diagnosis of Graves' disease was made according to American Thyroid Association guidelines. Patients were recruited from an endocrinology department in Xi'an, China. Each patient gave around 9 milliliters of peripheral blood, collected in an EDTA anticoagulant tube. Ficoll Paque Plus density gradient separation was used to isolate PBMCs, and no additional T cell sorting was done. An Agilent 2100 Bioanalyzer and agarose gel were used to assess RNA quality, and a NanoDrop 2000 was used to measure RNA concentration. Here is what the overall study found, with its caveats: The study examined only peripheral blood because the primary lesion, thyroid tissue, could not be accessed. Persistent patients shared more public clonotypes among themselves (around 2,700) than newly diagnosed patients did (nearly 1,000). The small sample size was acknowledged by the authors as a limitation that may reduce accuracy. Only the TCR beta chain was sequenced and analyzed. Preferential use of TRBV28, TRBJ1-2 and TRBJ2-5 was observed in persistent disease, whereas TRBV20-1 and TRBJ2-1 were favored in newly diagnosed disease. Persistent Graves' disease patients showed lower TCR Shannon entropy and fewer highly expanded clones than newly diagnosed patients, suggesting clonal expansion.

Libraries came from multiplex PCR. TCRdb names Illumina HiSeq 4000 as the instrument used. TCR beta libraries were built with iRepertoire HTBI primers and Arm-PCR amplification of CDR3 regions. Before sequencing, the PCR products underwent gel purification. Per the authors' processing: A total of fewer than 80 TRBV and approximately 15 TRBJ segments were identified across samples and were used for gene usage analysis of CDR3 amino acid clonotypes. COPE and FqMerger were used to merge the filtered high-quality paired reads into contigs. BLAST was used to align contigs to IMGT TRBV, TRBD and TRBJ reference genes, with CDR3 defined following IMGT. Highly expanded clones were defined as clonotypes with a frequency above 0.1%. Shannon entropy was used to measure repertoire diversity, and the Gini coefficient was used to measure V-J evenness. A clonotype was considered public if more than one individual shared it. The public reads were reprocessed in TCRdb via fastp at Q25 and MiXCR, keeping in-frame beta chains. Duplicate CDR3 protein sequences are folded into a single record with the most common DNA and genes. V and J calls and clone size were set by TCRdb, not the authors. Across this sample there are roughly 700,000 distinct CDR3 sequences, with 30% seen only once. The top ten clonotypes cover 40% to 55% of the sample.

CDR1 and CDR2 are read off the germline V gene (reference sequence) as MNHEY and SMNVEV. Deletion took 6 bases off V and 1 base off J, with a span of 12 bases between the germline ends. Its CDR3 holds 14 amino acids, cysteine through phenylalanine. Kept here is only the CDR3 DNA, which spans 42 bases and is read in frame from base 1. The receptor was isolated from a female donor with Graves disease. The sequence is built from TRBV27 and TRBJ1-1; matching of 6 bases hints at TRBD1 as the D gene. Sequences were derived from peripheral blood mononuclear cells (PBMCs), sampled when the disease was refractory, from a patient treated with antithyroid drugs. The CDR3 protein: CASRITGKNTEAFF. The sequenced DNA is TGTGCCAGCAGAATCACAGGGAAGAACACTGAAGCTTTCTTT.